These T cell receptor beta chains were read from a single sample in a study of cytomegalovirus exposure and HLA in healthy donors. This table comes from immunoSEQ multiplex PCR, and its TCRdb copy is limited to in-frame clones, with some not included. Found here are 110,000 to 150,000 clones, approximately 63% of them singletons; the top ten hold 2% to 2.5%. What was sequenced was PBMCs. The receptors derive from a woman in her sixties in good health and CMV-seropositive. CDR3s include the opening cysteine and the closing phenylalanine or tryptophan. A D gene is named only where the DNA matches it firmly. Size is stated for part of the rows, as once, few or many counts, or as a class when the clone is expanded.

TRBJ1-3	-	TRBV5-4	-	TGTGCCAGCAGCCTGGCCCGGGGTGGAAACACCATATATTTT	CASSLARGGNTIYF
TRBJ2-6	TRBD1	TRBV2	once	TGTGCCAGCACCCCCCTGACAGGGAAGCCCTCTGGGGCCAACGTCCTGACTTTC	CASTPLTGKPSGANVLTF
TRBJ2-1	TRBD2	TRBV6-1	few	TGTGCCAGCAGTGAGGCTAGCGGGAGCTCCTACAATGAGCAGTTCTTC	CASSEASGSSYNEQFF
TRBJ1-5	-	TRBV6-1	few	TGTGCCAGCAGTTCTCAGGCCGGCAATCAGCCCCAGCATTTT	CASSSQAGNQPQHF
TRBJ2-5	-	TRBV4-2	once	TGTGCCAGCAGCCAAGAGCACAGGGACGGCGAGACCCAGTACTTC	CASSQEHRDGETQYF
TRBJ2-3	TRBD1	TRBV7-7	-	TGTGCCAGCAGCCTGACAGGGGGAGGGTTGGATACGCAGTATTTT	CASSLTGGGLDTQYF
TRBJ1-1	TRBD1	TRBV15	-	TGTGCCACCAGCAGAACGGCAGGGGGCTTCACTGAAGCTTTCTTT	CATSRTAGGFTEAFF
TRBJ1-5	-	TRBV28	once	TGTGCCAGCAGTTTACAGCTGACTAAGAATCAGCCCCAGCATTTT	CASSLQLTKNQPQHF
TRBJ2-3	TRBD2	TRBV29-1	-	TGCAGCGTTGGCGGGACTAGCGGGAGCTCAGATACGCAGTATTTT	CSVGGTSGSSDTQYF
TRBJ2-2	TRBD2	TRBV7-9	-	TGTGCCAGCACGTCTAGCGGGAGTCTTAACACCGGGGAGCTGTTTTTT	CASTSSGSLNTGELFF
TRBJ1-2	TRBD1	TRBV28	-	TGTGCCAGCAGTTCCCCGGGACAGGGGGTTTCAGCTAGGGGCTACACCTTC	CASSSPGQGVSARGYTF
TRBJ2-7	-	TRBV5-6	-	TGTGCCAGCAGCTTTTTTAGCGAATACGAGCAGTACTTC	CASSFFSEYEQYF
TRBJ1-2	TRBD1	TRBV5-6	few	TGTGCCAGCAGCCGGACAGGCCCAGGCACCTTC	CASSRTGPGTF
TRBJ2-5	TRBD1	TRBV7-9	-	TGTGCCAGCAGCCGCGAAGGGGGCGGGGAGACCCAGTACTTC	CASSREGGGETQYF
TRBJ1-5	TRBD1	TRBV6-5	-	TGTGCCAGCAGTGACAGGGAAAATCAGCCCCAGCATTTT	CASSDRENQPQHF
TRBJ1-3	-	TRBV19	-	TGTGCCAGTAGTATAGATCGATCACTGGGAAACACCATATATTTT	CASSIDRSLGNTIYF
TRBJ2-3	TRBD1	TRBV10-3	once	TGTGCCTCACACTGGGACAGGGAGGATACGCAGTATTTT	CASHWDREDTQYF
TRBJ1-2	-	TRBV5-1	-	TGCGCCAGCAGCGTACAGGGAAGTAGAGGCTACACCTTC	CASSVQGSRGYTF
TRBJ1-1	-	TRBV11-2	-	TGTGCCAGCAGCTTAAGAAGTGAGTACACTGAAGCTTTCTTT	CASSLRSEYTEAFF
TRBJ2-7	TRBD2	TRBV19	few	TGTGCCAGTAGTTCGGGAGGGTCTAGTGGAGAGCAGTACTTC	CASSSGGSSGEQYF
TRBJ2-5	TRBD1	TRBV27	-	TGTGCCAGCAGTGGGACAGGGCTGGGGGAGACCCAGTACTTC	CASSGTGLGETQYF
TRBJ1-1	-	TRBV29-1	-	TGCAGCGTGTCTAGCAACACTGAAGCTTTCTTT	CSVSSNTEAFF
TRBJ1-5	TRBD1	TRBV28	-	TGTGCCAGCAGGCCTCAGGGGGGACAGCCCCAGCATTTT	CASRPQGGQPQHF
TRBJ1-2	-	TRBV5-4	-	TGTGCCAGCAGCTTGCCACGGGGAAACTATGGCTACACCTTC	CASSLPRGNYGYTF
TRBJ2-1	TRBD2	TRBV6-6	-	TGTGCCAGCAGTTACTCGACTAGCGGGAGCTACAATGAGCAGTTCTTC	CASSYSTSGSYNEQFF
TRBJ1-2	-	TRBV5-6	-	TGTGCCAGCAGCCCCAATCGACAGATTGTAAACTATGGCTACACCTTC	CASSPNRQIVNYGYTF
TRBJ2-2	TRBD1	TRBV13	-	TGTGCCAGCAGCCGAACAGGGGAAACCGGGGAGCTGTTTTTT	CASSRTGETGELFF
TRBJ1-5	-	TRBV2	-	TGTGCCAGCAGTGAACAGTTTAGCAATCAGCCCCAGCATTTT	CASSEQFSNQPQHF
TRBJ1-1	-	TRBV25-1	-	TGTGCCAGCAAAATCCAGGGAGGGACTGAAGCTTTCTTT	CASKIQGGTEAFF
TRBJ2-7	TRBD2	TRBV7-8	-	TGTGCCAGCAGCCCGACTGTTAGCGGGAGCTCCTACGAGCAGTACTTC	CASSPTVSGSSYEQYF